One T cell receptor beta chain is described in this entry. The data originate from a study of blood T cell repertoires in COVID-19. In the study overall: Samples came from the United States, Italy and Spain, spanning acute and convalescent COVID-19. The cDNA or gDNA used as material had been derived from T cells, B-cell-depleted T cells, or PBMCs.

Germline-derived CDR1 and CDR2 are SGHDT and YYEEEE. This CDR3 is built from 17 residues. V lost 2 bases, J lost 2 bases, and 18 bases lay in between. Per the original data handling: The authors estimated nucleated cell counts from reference gene primer amplification. TCRdb's copy holds only in-frame clones and misses some; the assay was immunoSEQ multiplex PCR. V, J and clone size are those of that table, while D and trimming were read from the DNA. The sample includes fewer than 500,000 clones, approximately 90% of them seen just once. The specimen was PBMCs or T cells enriched from blood (not recorded which). The clonotype was recovered from a woman aged 25 to 39 with acute COVID-19. The chain recombines TRBV5-6 with TRBJ2-3; TRBD2 is a possible D gene (5 bases). CDR3 amino acids: CASSLRRRALPTDTQYF. The CDR3 coding sequence is TGTGCCAGCAGCTTAAGAAGGCGGGCTCTACCCACAGATACGCAGTATTTT.